Listed here are 21 T cell receptor beta chains from one sample, sequenced in a study of spatial heterogeneity in lung cancer. Findings and limits, study-wide: Intratumoral expanded alpha and beta TCR counts were found to track tumor mutation counts.

One entry per CDR3 protein results from TCRdb running MiXCR on the 5' RACE reads. The sample has 20,000 to 25,000 distinct CDR3 sequences, approximately 2.5% seen once; the top ten hold approximately 7.7%. These TCRs' antigens remain unknown. The time point was: sample taken at primary tumor resection. The specimen comprised lung tumor tissue, sampled at surgery. The receptors shown here come from a male donor with early-stage non-small cell lung cancer.

This clonotype was picked up many times. The rearrangement links TRBV6-2 or TRBV6-3 to TRBJ1-1; D ambiguous. This CDR3 has 16 amino acids. Germline V gives CDR1 MNHEY, CDR2 SVGEGT. Trimming stripped 0 bases from V and 0 bases from J, with 11 bases between. The CDR3 protein is CASSYSAETMNTEAFF. The CDR3 DNA sequence: TGTGCCAGCAGTTACTCGGCAGAAACAATGAACACTGAAGCTTTCTTT.

This clonotype was picked up many times. The chain combines TRBV28 with TRBJ1-1; 10 bases are shared with TRBD1. Trimming cost V 6 bases and J 3 bases; bases outside gene matches: 4. The CDR3 covers 14 residues. Germline CDR1 MDHEN, CDR2 SYDVKM. The CDR3 sequence is CASRSGQGYTEAFF. As DNA, the CDR3 is TGTGCCAGCAGATCGGGACAGGGGTACACTGAAGCTTTCTTT.

This clonotype was recorded many times. J is TRBJ2-3 and V is TRBV12-5, with 9 bases aligning to TRBD2. Germline loops: CDR1 LGHNT, CDR2 FRNRAP. V lost 3 bases and J lost 5; bases outside the gene matches: 0. The CDR3 consists of 13 residues. The DNA for the CDR3 is TGTGCTAGTGGTTTAGCGGGGGGAGATACGCAGTATTTT. Encoded protein: CASGLAGGDTQYF.

This clonotype was counted at least ten times. This chain joins TRBV5-1 and TRBJ1-5; D perhaps matches TRBD1 (6 bases). The germline gives CDR1 SGHRS, CDR2 YFSETQ. V lost 0 bases and J 6 bases, leaving 10 bases between the germline ends. The CDR3 extends over 14 amino acids. The CDR3 DNA sequence: TGCGCCAGCAGCTTGGAGGGGGTGACTCAGCCCCAGCATTTT. Translating it yields CASSLEGVTQPQHF.

This clonotype was counted at least ten times. V and J are TRBV3-1 and TRBJ2-1, with TRBD1 matching over 8 bases. V shed 0 bases and J 4 bases; nucleotides not matched to a gene: 5. From germline, CDR1 is LGHDT and CDR2 YNNKEL (reference sequence). The CDR3 contains 16 residues. This CDR3 is CASSQDATGAYNEQFF. The CDR3 DNA is TGTGCCAGCAGCCAAGATGCGACAGGGGCGTACAATGAGCAGTTCTTC.

The sample holds many counts of this clonotype. The rearrangement joins TRBV14 to TRBJ1-2; no clear D. The CDR3 spans 12 residues. V was trimmed by 2 bases and J by 8 bases, leaving 9 bases between them. CDR1 and CDR2 from the germline V gene are SGHDN and FVKESK. The CDR3 DNA sequence: TGTGCCAGCAGCCAATCAAGGAAAGGCTACACCTTC. This encodes CASSQSRKGYTF.

This clonotype has at least ten counts. The rearrangement joins TRBV5-1 to TRBJ1-2, with a possible D match to TRBD1 (6 bases). CDR3 length: 13 residues. Looked up from germline, CDR1 is SGHRS and CDR2 is YFSETQ. Trimming left V 2 bases short and J 2 bases short, with 7 bases between. CDR3 sequence (DNA): TGCGCCAGCAGCTTACAGGGCAACTATGGCTACACCTTC. It specifies CASSLQGNYGYTF.

This clonotype was seen repeatedly, ten times or more. The rearrangement uses TRBV6-2 or TRBV6-3 and TRBJ2-3; D is ambiguous. CDR1 MNHEY and CDR2 SVGEGT come from the germline V gene. This CDR3 has 14 residues. V gave up 5 bases and J gave up 8 bases, with 17 bases separating them. The CDR3 is CASSHGSPLSTQYF. The CDR3 DNA reads TGTGCCAGCAGTCACGGGTCTCCCTTGAGTACGCAGTATTTT.

The CDR3 reads CASSLGLAGKETQYF. CDR3 bases: TGTGCCAGCAGCCTTGGACTAGCGGGGAAAGAGACCCAGTACTTC. The chain uses TRBV7-9 and TRBJ2-5; TRBD2 matches 12 bases. The length of the CDR3 is 15 residues. Trimming removed 5 bases from V and 3 bases from J; junction bases left unmatched: 4. Per germline, CDR1 SEHNR and CDR2 FQNEAQ (reference sequence).

There are many counts of this clonotype. The rearrangement uses TRBV12-3 or TRBV12-4 and TRBJ2-1; 7 positions agree with TRBD1. J lost 0 bases, V lost 5 bases, and 7 bases had no gene match. The CDR3 has 16 amino acids. The CDR3 region is CASSPNRGDSYNEQFF. The CDR3 bases are TGTGCCAGCAGTCCGAACAGGGGTGACTCCTACAATGAGCAGTTCTTC.

This clonotype is categorized as medium-sized (0.01 to 0.1%). The chain combines TRBV27 with TRBJ2-1; TRBD2 aligns across 7 bases. There are 17 residues in the CDR3. Germline values: CDR1 MNHEY, CDR2 SMNVEV (reference sequence). Trimming removed 0 bases from V and 8 bases from J; junction bases left unmatched: 13. The CDR3 is CASSLSWGGSLIDEQFF. The CDR3 DNA reads as TGTGCCAGCAGTTTATCGTGGGGCGGGAGTCTCATCGATGAGCAGTTCTTC.

This clonotype was seen ten or more times. This chain links TRBV12-3 or TRBV12-4 with TRBJ2-5, with 13 bases that match TRBD2. V shed 8 bases and J 3 bases; nucleotides not matched to a gene: 6. The CDR3 is made up of 15 amino acids. CDR3 bases: TGTGCCAGCGGAACTAGCGGGAGGGCCGAAGAGACCCAGTACTTC. Protein sequence: CASGTSGRAEETQYF.

The table lists this clonotype with many counts. This chain links TRBV27 with TRBJ1-4; D not certain. Between the trimmed V and J ends, which lost 5 bases and 5 bases, there was a span of 9 bases. There are 13 residues in the CDR3. The germline V gene has CDR1 MNHEY and CDR2 SMNVEV (reference sequence). The CDR3 nucleotides read TGTGCCAGCAGTGCCTACGTAAATGAAAAACTGTTTTTT. Amino acids: CASSAYVNEKLFF.

This clonotype was recorded at least ten times. The chain joins TRBV20-1 to TRBJ2-7; 9 bases are shared with TRBD1. Per germline, CDR1 DFQATT and CDR2 SNEGSKA (reference sequence). Trimming at V came to 3 bases and at J to 0 bases, leaving 18 bases not matched to a gene. The CDR3 is 19 amino acids. This CDR3 is CSARAVTTGGYLSSYEQYF. Here the CDR3 DNA reads TGCAGTGCTAGGGCCGTTACGACAGGGGGATATTTAAGCTCCTACGAGCAGTACTTC.

In this sample, this clonotype turned up many times. The chain recombines TRBV30 with TRBJ1-6; D call uncertain. The germline V gene has CDR1 GTSNPN and CDR2 SVGIG (reference sequence). This CDR3 has 13 residues. The V end was cut by 2 bases, the J end by 8 bases, with 10 bases between. CDR3 loop: CAWSKGGDSPLHF. In DNA, the CDR3 is TGTGCCTGGAGTAAGGGAGGCGATTCACCCCTCCACTTT. The full variable domain, completed using reference TRBV30 and TRBJ1-6, is SQTIHQWPATLVQPVGSPLSLECTVEGTSNPNLYWYRQAAGRGLQLLFYSVGIGQISSEVPQNLSASRPQDRQFILSSKKLLLSDSGFYLCAWSKGGDSPLHFGNGTRLTVT.

This clonotype was recorded many times. The rearrangement joins TRBV28 to TRBJ2-7; the D gene is possibly TRBD2 (6 bases). The length of the CDR3 is 15 residues. Germline-derived CDR1 and CDR2 are MDHEN and SYDVKM. V dropped 6 bases and J dropped 1 base, with 16 bases sitting between them. The CDR3 sequence: CASRAGSSKSYEQYF. The DNA for the CDR3 is TGTGCCAGCAGAGCGGGCAGCTCTAAATCCTACGAGCAGTACTTC.

This clonotype was counted ten times or more. This chain connects TRBV6-2 or TRBV6-3 to TRBJ2-7, with D unresolved. The CDR3 contains 13 residues. Trimming cost V 0 bases and J 1 base, with 4 bases left between them. Germline V gene data show CDR1 as MNHEY and CDR2 as SVGEGT. This chain's CDR3 is CASSYSGSYEQYF. As DNA, the CDR3 is TGTGCCAGCAGTTACTCTGGTTCCTACGAGCAGTACTTC.

This clonotype was seen ten or more times. The V call is TRBV20-1, the J call TRBJ1-2; 7 bases line up with TRBD1. The V gene's germline CDR1 is DFQATT and CDR2 SNEGSKA (reference sequence). There are 13 residues in the CDR3. V lost 1 base to trimming and J lost 2 bases; unmatched junction nucleotides: 1. The CDR3 DNA sequence: TGCAGTGCTAGAGGGGGACAGAACTATGGCTACACCTTC. Protein: CSARGGQNYGYTF.

This clonotype was seen many times. The chain employs TRBV6-6 and TRBJ1-5; TRBD1 aligns across 7 bases. The V and J ends lost 2 bases and 4 bases, in that order; junction bases with no gene match: 8. Germline lookup yields CDR1 MNHNY and CDR2 SVGAGI (reference sequence). The length of the CDR3 is 16 residues. CDR3 sequence reads: CASSYGQGVANQPQHF. The CDR3 DNA reads as TGTGCCAGCAGTTACGGGCAGGGGGTAGCAAATCAGCCCCAGCATTTT.

This clonotype was counted ten times or more. The chain uses TRBV20-1 and TRBJ2-1, with 9 nucleotides matching TRBD2. V shed 6 bases and J 6 bases; nucleotides not matched to a gene: 9. In germline, CDR1 is DFQATT, CDR2 SNEGSKA (reference sequence). CDR3 length equals 14 residues. CDR3 sequence: CSAKLAGPFNEQFF. CDR3 coding DNA: TGCAGTGCAAAGCTAGCGGGACCATTCAATGAGCAGTTCTTC.

This clonotype was recorded at least ten times. This chain connects TRBV9 to TRBJ2-1; 10 bases line up with TRBD2. V shed 0 bases, J shed 6 bases, and the junction held 6 bases outside the gene matches. Per germline, CDR1 SGDLS and CDR2 YYNGEE. The length of the CDR3 is 16 residues. CDR3 region: CASSVDPAGGGNEQFF. CDR3 sequence (DNA): TGTGCCAGCAGCGTAGATCCAGCGGGAGGGGGCAATGAGCAGTTCTTC. Full variable domain (remainder filled in from reference TRBV9 and TRBJ2-1): DSGVTQTPKHLITATGQRVTLRCSPRSGDLSVYWYQQSLDQGLQFLIQYYNGEERAKGNILERFSAQQFPDLHSELNLSSLELGDSALYFCASSVDPAGGGNEQFFGPGTRLTVL.